These 25 T cell receptor beta chains originate from one sample sequenced in a study of graft-versus-host responses after intestinal transplantation. Only in-frame clones appear in the TCRdb table, and some are missing; sequencing was by immunoSEQ multiplex PCR. Counted here are almost 55,000 clones, roughly nine tenths occurring once; the ten biggest clones make up around 5.5%. Here the sequenced sample was PBMCs, taken approximately 97 weeks after intestinal transplant. All receptors derive from a human patient who received an intestinal transplant, so some T cells may come from the graft donor.

The chain employs TRBV29-1 and TRBJ1-1; D remains ambiguous. The CDR3 consists of 12 residues. The V end was cut by 6 bases, the J end by 5 bases, with 13 bases between. Germline-derived CDR1 and CDR2 are SQVTM and ANQGSEA. The CDR3 spells CSVHAWRTEAFF. CDR3 coding DNA: TGCAGCGTCCACGCATGGAGGACTGAAGCTTTCTTT.

This clone has a single count. The chain has TRBV5-4 and TRBJ2-5; TRBD1 aligns across 7 bases. The germline V gene encodes CDR1 SGHNT and CDR2 YYREEE (reference sequence). The V gene end was trimmed by 1 base and the J gene end by 2 bases; junction bases not matched to a gene: 5. The CDR3 sequence is 15 residues long. Written as DNA, the CDR3 is TGTGCCAGCAGCTTGAGACAGGGCGGTCAAGAGACCCAGTACTTC. This translates into CASSLRQGGQETQYF. Based on the CDR3 plus reference TRBV5-4 and TRBJ2-5, the full variable domain is ETGVTQSPTHLIKTRGQQVTLRCSSQSGHNTVSWYQQALGQGPQFIFQYYREEENGRGNFPPRFSGLQFPNYSSELNVNALELDDSALYLCASSLRQGGQETQYFGPGTRLLVL.

This sequence joins TRBV11-3 and TRBJ1-2; D is perhaps TRBD1 (6 bases). This CDR3 spans 13 amino acids. Per the germline V gene, CDR1 is SGHNT and CDR2 is YENEEA. V lost 5 bases to trimming and J lost 7 bases, with 14 bases between them. In nucleotides, the CDR3 is TGTGCCAGCAGCCCGGACAGTTTTGCTGGCTACACCTTC. This translates into CASSPDSFAGYTF.

The table lists this clone with a count of one. The V call is TRBV15, the J call TRBJ1-5; 7 bases match TRBD1. The CDR3 extends over 15 amino acids. Germline CDR1 LNHNV, CDR2 YYDKDF (reference sequence). Trimming at V came to 4 bases and at J to 5 bases, leaving 8 bases not matched to a gene. The CDR3 DNA reads TGTGCCACCAGCAACTTACAGGGGCTAGATCAGCCCCAGCATTTT. Its translation is CATSNLQGLDQPQHF.

This chain connects TRBV19 to TRBJ2-2, with 9 bases matching TRBD1. Losses at the gene ends were 4 bases for V and 5 bases for J; bases not matched to a gene: 2. There are 14 residues in the CDR3. Germline values: CDR1 LNHDA, CDR2 SQIVND (reference sequence). The CDR3 DNA reads as TGTGCCAGTAGTAAAGGACAGGGGACCGGGGAGCTGTTTTTT. Amino acid sequence: CASSKGQGTGELFF.

This clone was seen more than once but under ten times. The genes are TRBV4-2 and TRBJ2-7, with D unclear. CDR1 and CDR2 from the germline V gene are LGHNA and YNFKEQ. Trimming pared 0 bases from V and 2 bases from J, leaving 5 bases between. CDR3 length: 13 residues. The CDR3 sequence is CASSQDRPYEQYF. DNA for the CDR3: TGTGCCAGCAGCCAAGATAGGCCCTACGAGCAGTACTTC.

J is TRBJ2-1 and V is TRBV10-3, with TRBD1 matching 8 bases. CDR1 ENHRY and CDR2 SYGVKD come from the germline V gene. Trimming at V came to 5 bases and at J to 7 bases, leaving 7 bases not matched to a gene. The CDR3 is made up of 14 amino acids. The DNA for the CDR3 is TGTGCCATCAGTCCTCTCAGGACAGGGAATGAGCAGTTCTTC. Residues: CAISPLRTGNEQFF.

This chain uses TRBV16 with TRBJ2-1; 8 bases are a match to TRBD2. Unmatched junction bases numbered 9, after V lost 6 bases and J lost 5 bases. The CDR3 consists of 15 residues. CDR1 is KGHSY and CDR2 is FQNENV in the germline V gene. This chain's CDR3 is CASRRGGMGNNEQFF. The CDR3 DNA reads TGTGCCAGCAGACGGGGGGGAATGGGCAACAATGAGCAGTTCTTC. Complete variable domain (other parts from reference TRBV16 and TRBJ2-1): GEEVAQTPKHLVRGEGQKAKLYCAPIKGHSYVFWYQQVLKNEFKFLISFQNENVFDETGMPKERFSAKCLPNSPCSLEIQATKLEDSAVYFCASRRGGMGNNEQFFGPGTRLTVL.

The chain is built from TRBV9 and TRBJ1-2; TRBD1 matches 7 bases. The trim removed 2 bases at V and 4 bases at J, leaving 14 bases unmatched. Germline assignment: CDR1 SGDLS and CDR2 YYNGEE. The CDR3 totals 17 residues. CDR3 nucleotide sequence: TGTGCCAGCAGCGTGGATGGGGCGGCAGGGGGGGTCTATGGCTACACCTTC. Translation: CASSVDGAAGGVYGYTF.

CDR3 DNA: TGTGCCAGCAGCGCTAGTGTTTCCTACGAGCAGTACTTC. It is translated as CASSASVSYEQYF. The chain joins TRBV7-6 to TRBJ2-7; no clear D gene. CDR1 SGHVS and CDR2 FNYEAQ come from the germline V gene. CDR3 length: 13 residues. The V end lost 5 bases, the J end lost 1 base, and 9 bases lay between the germline ends. Using reference TRBV7-6 and TRBJ2-7 for the parts outside the CDR3, the full variable domain is GAGVSQSPRYKVTKRGQDVALRCDPISGHVSLYWYRQALGQGPEFLTYFNYEAQQDKSGLPNDRFSAERPEGSISTLTIQRTEQRDSAMYRCASSASVSYEQYFGPGTRLTVT.

The chain links TRBV7-9 to TRBJ1-2; the match to TRBD1 covers 9 bases. J gave up 8 bases and V 5 bases, and 15 bases lay outside the gene matches. The CDR3 is 16 residues long. Per germline, CDR1 SEHNR and CDR2 FQNEAQ (reference sequence). The CDR3 sequence: CASSLSRIQGAGGYTF. CDR3 nucleotides: TGTGCCAGCAGCCTCTCCCGGATACAGGGGGCGGGAGGCTACACCTTC. Combining the CDR3 with reference TRBV7-9 and TRBJ1-2 gives the whole variable domain DTGVSQNPRHKITKRGQNVTFRCDPISEHNRLYWYRQTLGQGPEFLTYFQNEAQLEKSRLLSDRFSAERPKGSFSTLEIQRTEQGDSAMYLCASSLSRIQGAGGYTFGSGTRLTVV.

The V gene is TRBV18, the J gene TRBJ1-4; perhaps TRBD1 as D (5 bases). Trimming removed 3 bases at V and 0 bases at J, with 11 bases between. Germline V gives CDR1 KGHSH, CDR2 LQKENI. The CDR3 has 16 residues. The chain's CDR3 is CASSPRGGATNEKLFF. For the CDR3, the DNA is TGTGCCAGCTCACCGCGGGGCGGTGCAACTAATGAAAAACTGTTTTTT.

V gene TRBV19 combines with J gene TRBJ1-1; weak D call: TRBD1 (5 bases). The germline V and J ends were trimmed by 5 bases and 4 bases, with 14 bases remaining between them. Germline V gene lookup returns CDR1 LNHDA and CDR2 SQIVND (reference sequence). CDR3 length: 14 residues. CDR3 sequence reads: CASSGLQEATEAFF. The CDR3 DNA is TGTGCCAGTAGTGGATTACAGGAGGCCACTGAAGCTTTCTTT. The full variable domain, completed using reference TRBV19 and TRBJ1-1, is DGGITQSPKYLFRKEGQNVTLSCEQNLNHDAMYWYRQDPGQGLRLIYYSQIVNDFQKGDIAEGYSVSREKKESFPLTVTSAQKNPTAFYLCASSGLQEATEAFFGQGTRLTVV.

The gene calls are TRBV19 and TRBJ2-7; no clear D gene. There are 11 residues in the CDR3. Germline V gene data show CDR1 as LNHDA and CDR2 as SQIVND (reference sequence). V gave up 5 bases and J gave up 0 bases, with 2 bases separating them. CDR3 sequence (DNA): TGTGCCAGTAGTCCCTCCTACGAGCAGTACTTC. Its protein product is CASSPSYEQYF.

The chain is built from TRBV29-1 and TRBJ2-5, with D tentatively TRBD2 (5 bases). The J call is uncertain, as TRBJ2-7 better fits the DNA end. Per germline, CDR1 SQVTM and CDR2 ANQGSEA. The CDR3 spans 14 residues. CDR3 nucleotide sequence: TGCAGCGTTGAAGAGGGGAGAATTCCTTACGAGCAGTACTTC. Protein sequence: CSVEEGRIPYEQYF.

The chain carries TRBV12-5 and TRBJ2-3, with 12 bases lining up with TRBD2. Germline CDR1 reads LGHNT; CDR2 reads FRNRAP. V dropped 3 bases and J dropped 0; count of bases not matched to a gene: 4. The CDR3 has 17 amino acids. As DNA, the CDR3 is TGTGCTAGTGGTTTTCCCGGACTAGCGGGAAGCACAGATACGCAGTATTTT. Translation: CASGFPGLAGSTDTQYF.

The V and J genes are TRBV30 and TRBJ2-7; D is ambiguous. Germline V lookup: CDR1 GTSNPN, CDR2 SVGIG (reference sequence). This CDR3 has 13 residues. Trimming removed 0 bases from V and 4 bases from J, with 10 bases in between. CDR3 protein: CAWSVTDGYEQYF. The DNA of the CDR3 is TGTGCCTGGAGTGTAACGGACGGATACGAGCAGTACTTC.

This sequence joins TRBV28 and TRBJ2-3, with D perhaps being TRBD1 or TRBD2 (6 bases each). Between the trimmed V and J ends, which lost 7 bases and 4 bases, there was a span of 18 bases. The CDR3 sequence is 15 residues long. Germline assignment: CDR1 MDHEN and CDR2 SYDVKM. This CDR3 reads CASIATGPGADTQYF. In DNA form, the CDR3 reads TGTGCCAGCATCGCAACAGGGCCGGGGGCAGATACGCAGTATTTT.

The genes are TRBV7-9 and TRBJ1-2; unclear D gene. The V end was cut by 5 bases, the J end by 5 bases, with 6 bases between. Germline V gives CDR1 SEHNR, CDR2 FQNEAQ (reference sequence). The length of the CDR3 is 11 residues. The CDR3 nucleotides read TGTGCCAGCAGCGGGTCATATGGCTACACCTTC. Its protein is CASSGSYGYTF.

V usage is TRBV19 and J usage is TRBJ1-6, with unresolved D. Germline loops: CDR1 LNHDA, CDR2 SQIVND (reference sequence). V lost 5 bases, J lost 10 bases, and 24 bases lay in between. The CDR3 consists of 17 residues. This CDR3 is CASSPRVGPTSESPLHF. The CDR3 nucleotides are TGTGCCAGTAGTCCCCGGGTCGGTCCGACATCGGAATCACCCCTCCACTTT.

The chain recombines TRBV5-8 with TRBJ2-5; 7 bases line up with TRBD1. The V and J ends lost 1 base and 5 bases, in that order; junction bases with no gene match: 8. The CDR3 has 15 residues. CDR1 is SGHTS and CDR2 is YDEGEE in the germline V gene. CDR3 bases: TGTGCCAGCAGCTTGTCGAGGGGGCGTGGGGAGACCCAGTACTTC. It translates to CASSLSRGRGETQYF.

The count of this clone is one. This chain joins TRBV9 and TRBJ1-1; D gene ambiguous. Trimming left V 0 bases short and J 3 bases short, with 9 bases between. Germline V gene sequence: CDR1 SGDLS, CDR2 YYNGEE. This CDR3 is 14 amino acids long. CDR3 in amino acids: CASSVVGADTEAFF. The CDR3 coding sequence is TGTGCCAGCAGCGTAGTAGGCGCCGACACTGAAGCTTTCTTT.

This chain connects TRBV18 to TRBJ2-7, with 14 bases that match TRBD2. V gave up 3 bases and J gave up 3 bases; unmatched junction bases: 1. Germline assignment: CDR1 KGHSH and CDR2 LQKENI. The length of the CDR3 is 15 residues. CDR3 bases: TGTGCCAGCTCACCCGGACTAGCGGGGGGCTACGAGCAGTACTTC. It encodes CASSPGLAGGYEQYF.

The chain uses TRBV4-1 and TRBJ2-7; TRBD1 matches at 9 bases. Germline lookup yields CDR1 MGHRA and CDR2 YSYEKL. The CDR3 is made up of 15 amino acids. V was clipped by 3 bases and J by 3 bases; unmatched bases: 6. CDR3: CASSQIGTGHYEQYF. CDR3 nucleotides: TGCGCCAGCAGCCAGATTGGGACAGGGCACTACGAGCAGTACTTC.

This rearrangement joins TRBV6-6 to TRBJ2-2; perhaps TRBD2 as D (5 bases). The V gene lost 7 bases and the J gene lost 8 bases, with 17 bases spanning the gap. The germline gives CDR1 MNHNY, CDR2 SVGAGI (reference sequence). CDR3 length: 14 amino acids. CDR3 sequence reads: CASTELLRGGELFF. CDR3 bases: TGTGCCAGCACCGAACTGCTTCGGGGAGGGGAGCTGTTTTTT.